This T cell receptor beta chain was retrieved from a study of shared T cell receptors in the human thymus. The V end lost 3 bases, the J end lost 0 bases, and 8 bases lay between the germline ends. From germline, CDR1 is SNHLY and CDR2 FYNNEI. The CDR3 runs 15 residues. Some clones are missing from TCRdb's copy, which holds only in-frame ones; the method was immunoSEQ multiplex PCR. There are approximately 400,000 clones in the sample; around 93% occur only once, and roughly 0.02% lies in the top ten. This receptor was identified in a human donor. Material: thymocytes. This chain connects TRBV2 to TRBJ2-2; either TRBD1 or TRBD2 may supply D (5 bases each). CDR3 protein: CASSEGTTNTGELFF. The DNA of the CDR3 is TGTGCCAGCAGTGAGGGGACCACGAACACCGGGGAGCTGTTTTTT.